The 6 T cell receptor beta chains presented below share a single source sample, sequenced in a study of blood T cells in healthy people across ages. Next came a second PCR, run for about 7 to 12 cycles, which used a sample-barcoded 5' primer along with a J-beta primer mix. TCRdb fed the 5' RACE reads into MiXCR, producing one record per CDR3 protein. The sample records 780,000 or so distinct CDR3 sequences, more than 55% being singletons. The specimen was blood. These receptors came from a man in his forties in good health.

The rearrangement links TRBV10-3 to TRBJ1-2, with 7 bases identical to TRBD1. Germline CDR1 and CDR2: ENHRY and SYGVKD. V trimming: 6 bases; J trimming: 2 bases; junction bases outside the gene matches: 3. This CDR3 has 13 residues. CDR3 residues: CAISETGNYGYTF. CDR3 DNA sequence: TGTGCCATCAGCGAGACAGGGAACTATGGCTACACCTTC.

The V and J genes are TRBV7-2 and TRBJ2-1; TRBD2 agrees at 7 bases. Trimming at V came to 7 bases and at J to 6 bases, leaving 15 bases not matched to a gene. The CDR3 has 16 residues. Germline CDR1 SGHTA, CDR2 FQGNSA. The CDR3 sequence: CASTTSPLAWSNEQFF. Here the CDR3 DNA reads TGTGCCAGCACCACCTCACCACTAGCGTGGTCCAATGAGCAGTTCTTC.

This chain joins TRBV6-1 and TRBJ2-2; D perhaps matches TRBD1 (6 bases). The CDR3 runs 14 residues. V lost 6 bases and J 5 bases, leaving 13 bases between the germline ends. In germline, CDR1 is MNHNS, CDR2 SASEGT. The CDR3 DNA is TGTGCCAGCAGACTTGGGGGCGGAACCGGGGAGCTGTTTTTT. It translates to CASRLGGGTGELFF.

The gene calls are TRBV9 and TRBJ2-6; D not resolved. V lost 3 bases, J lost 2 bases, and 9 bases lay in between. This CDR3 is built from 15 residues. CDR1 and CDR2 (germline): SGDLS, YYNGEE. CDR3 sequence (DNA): TGTGCCAGCAGCGCCGTTCCGGCTGGGGCCAACGTCCTGACTTTC. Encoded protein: CASSAVPAGANVLTF. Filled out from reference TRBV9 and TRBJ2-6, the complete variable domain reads DSGVTQTPKHLITATGQRVTLRCSPRSGDLSVYWYQQSLDQGLQFLIQYYNGEERAKGNILERFSAQQFPDLHSELNLSSLELGDSALYFCASSAVPAGANVLTFGAGSRLTVL.

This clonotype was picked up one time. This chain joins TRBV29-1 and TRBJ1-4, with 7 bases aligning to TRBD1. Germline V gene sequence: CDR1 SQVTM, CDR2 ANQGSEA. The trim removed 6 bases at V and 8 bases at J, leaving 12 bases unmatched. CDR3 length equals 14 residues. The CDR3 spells CSVRRDSLGEKLFF. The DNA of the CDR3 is TGCAGCGTCCGTAGGGACAGCCTAGGGGAAAAACTGTTTTTT.

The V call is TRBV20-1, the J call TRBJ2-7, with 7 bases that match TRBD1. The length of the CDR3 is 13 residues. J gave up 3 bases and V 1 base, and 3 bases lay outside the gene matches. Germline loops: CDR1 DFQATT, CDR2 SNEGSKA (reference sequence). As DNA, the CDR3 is TGCAGTGCTAGAGGGGGACAGTTCTACGAGCAGTACTTC. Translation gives CSARGGQFYEQYF.